Presented here are 3 T cell receptor beta chains from one specimen sequenced in a study of vaccination and CD4 T cells after COVID-19 (dated by TCRdb to about 2022). Read against the paper, the sample's treatment or condition label means: roughly ten-day PBMC culture with coronavirus spike peptide pools or control peptides (ViraFEST assay). Their antigen targets remain unknown. Library prep was done by PCR. The instrument given in TCRdb is Illumina iSeq 100. DNA from cultured CD4+ T cells was subjected to TCR sequencing with the Oncomine TCR Beta short-read assay at the Johns Hopkins FTIC core. TCRdb handled the public reads itself, with Q25 trimming in fastp and clone calling in MiXCR, and kept productive beta chains. Here each entry gathers all rows of one CDR3 protein and keeps the most common genes and DNA. Across this sample there are some 25,000 distinct CDR3 sequences, with roughly 49% seen only once. The ten biggest clones cover 6.1% of the sample.

The source material was CD4+ T cells from blood, cultured in vitro. These receptor sequences come from a human donor who had recovered from COVID-19.

V gene TRBV28 combines with J gene TRBJ1-3; no firm D call. The CDR3 spans 14 residues. CDR1 is MDHEN and CDR2 is SYDVKM in the germline V gene. Between the trimmed V and J ends, which lost 8 bases and 3 bases, there was a span of 14 bases. As DNA, the CDR3 is TGTGCCAGCTGGAAAAGGACGGGTGGAAACACCATATATTTT. This encodes CASWKRTGGNTIYF.

About this clonotype itself: This may come from a read error, since a much larger clone is one base off. The chain has TRBV28 and TRBJ1-5, with D uncertain. This CDR3 spans 15 amino acids. From germline, CDR1 is MDHEN and CDR2 SYDVKM. In DNA form, the CDR3 reads TGTGCCAGCAGTTTTATGGGGATTGGGAATCAGCTCCAGCATTTT. It encodes CASSFMGIGNQLQHF.

This sequence joins TRBV4-2 and TRBJ2-1, with 10 bases that match TRBD2. V gave up 0 bases and J gave up 8 bases; unmatched junction bases: 10. The CDR3 is 17 amino acids. Germline V gene lookup returns CDR1 LGHNA and CDR2 YNFKEQ. The CDR3 region is CASSQDRQREGRYEQFF. For the CDR3, the DNA is TGTGCCAGCAGCCAAGATCGTCAGCGGGAGGGCCGTTATGAGCAGTTCTTC.